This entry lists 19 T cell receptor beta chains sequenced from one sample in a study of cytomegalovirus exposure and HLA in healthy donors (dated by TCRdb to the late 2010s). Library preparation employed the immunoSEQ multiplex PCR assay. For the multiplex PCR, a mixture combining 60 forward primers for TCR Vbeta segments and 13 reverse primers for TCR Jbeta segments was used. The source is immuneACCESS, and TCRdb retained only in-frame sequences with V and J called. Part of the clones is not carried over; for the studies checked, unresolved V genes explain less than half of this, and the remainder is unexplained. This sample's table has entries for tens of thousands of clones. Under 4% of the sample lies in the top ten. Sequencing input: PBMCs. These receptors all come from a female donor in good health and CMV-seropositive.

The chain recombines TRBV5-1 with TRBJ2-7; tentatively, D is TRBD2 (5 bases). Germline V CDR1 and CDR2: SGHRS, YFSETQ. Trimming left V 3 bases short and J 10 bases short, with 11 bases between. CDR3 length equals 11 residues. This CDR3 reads CASSWGESQYF. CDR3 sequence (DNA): TGCGCCAGCAGCTGGGGAGAATCCCAGTACTTC.

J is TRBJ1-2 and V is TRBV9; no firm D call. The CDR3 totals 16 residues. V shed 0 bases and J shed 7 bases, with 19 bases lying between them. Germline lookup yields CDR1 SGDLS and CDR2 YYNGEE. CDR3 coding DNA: TGTGCCAGCAGCGTAGACCTTCAGGACTACCGGGGTGGCTACACCTTC. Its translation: CASSVDLQDYRGGYTF.

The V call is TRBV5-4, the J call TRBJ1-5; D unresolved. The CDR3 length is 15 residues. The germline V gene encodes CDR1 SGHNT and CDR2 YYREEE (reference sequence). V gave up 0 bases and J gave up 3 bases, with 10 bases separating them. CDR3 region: CASSLVRSNNQPQHF. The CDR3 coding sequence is TGTGCCAGCAGCTTGGTGCGGTCTAACAATCAGCCCCAGCATTTT.

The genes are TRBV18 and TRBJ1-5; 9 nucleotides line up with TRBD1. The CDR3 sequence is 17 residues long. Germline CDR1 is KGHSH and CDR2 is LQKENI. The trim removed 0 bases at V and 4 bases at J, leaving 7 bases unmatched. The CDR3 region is CASSPPGQGGLNQPQHF. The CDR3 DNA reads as TGTGCCAGCTCACCACCGGGACAGGGAGGGTTAAATCAGCCCCAGCATTTT.

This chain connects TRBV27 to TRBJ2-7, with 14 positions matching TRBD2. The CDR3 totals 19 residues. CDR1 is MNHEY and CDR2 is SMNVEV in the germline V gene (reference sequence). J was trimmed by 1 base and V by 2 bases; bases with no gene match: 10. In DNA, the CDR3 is TGTGCCAGCAGTTTAAGGTTCGGACTAGCGGGGGGTCTATCCTACGAGCAGTACTTC. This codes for CASSLRFGLAGGLSYEQYF.

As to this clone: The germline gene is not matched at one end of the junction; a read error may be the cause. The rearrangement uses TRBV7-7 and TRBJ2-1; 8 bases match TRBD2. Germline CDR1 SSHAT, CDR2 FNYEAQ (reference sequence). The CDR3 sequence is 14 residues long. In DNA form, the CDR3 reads TGTGCTAGCAGCGTACGACTAGCGTCCGGTGAGCAGTTCTTC. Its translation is CASSVRLASGEQFF.

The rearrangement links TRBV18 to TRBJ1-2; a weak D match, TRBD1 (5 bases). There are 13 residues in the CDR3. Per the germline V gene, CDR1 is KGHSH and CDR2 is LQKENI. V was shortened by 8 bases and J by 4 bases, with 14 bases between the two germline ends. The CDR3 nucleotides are TGTGCCAGCGCGGAGGGGACGGTCTATGGCTACACCTTC. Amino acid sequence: CASAEGTVYGYTF.

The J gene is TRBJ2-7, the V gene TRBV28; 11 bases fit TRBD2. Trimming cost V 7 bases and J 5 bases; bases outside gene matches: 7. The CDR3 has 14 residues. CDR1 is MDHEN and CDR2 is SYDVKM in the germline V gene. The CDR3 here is CASKVAGGPNEQYF. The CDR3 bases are TGTGCCAGCAAAGTAGCGGGAGGGCCTAACGAGCAGTACTTC.

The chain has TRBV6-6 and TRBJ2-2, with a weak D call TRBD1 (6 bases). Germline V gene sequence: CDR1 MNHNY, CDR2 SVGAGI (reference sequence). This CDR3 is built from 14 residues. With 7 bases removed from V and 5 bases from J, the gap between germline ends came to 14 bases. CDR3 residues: CASIPGHSTGELFF. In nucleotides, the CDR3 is TGTGCCAGCATTCCGGGACACTCAACCGGGGAGCTGTTTTTT.

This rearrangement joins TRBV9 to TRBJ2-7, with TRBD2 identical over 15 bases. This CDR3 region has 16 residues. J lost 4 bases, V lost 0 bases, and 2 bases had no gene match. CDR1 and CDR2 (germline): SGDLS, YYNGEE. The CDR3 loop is CASSVGTSGRGYEQYF. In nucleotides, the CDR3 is TGTGCCAGCAGCGTAGGGACTAGCGGGAGGGGGTACGAGCAGTACTTC.

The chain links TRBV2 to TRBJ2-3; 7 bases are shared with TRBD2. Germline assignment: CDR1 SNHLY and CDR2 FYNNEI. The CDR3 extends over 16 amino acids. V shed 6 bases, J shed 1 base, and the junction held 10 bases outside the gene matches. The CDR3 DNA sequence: TGTGCCAGCAGCCCGACGGGACTATATGGCACAGATACGCAGTATTTT. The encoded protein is CASSPTGLYGTDTQYF.

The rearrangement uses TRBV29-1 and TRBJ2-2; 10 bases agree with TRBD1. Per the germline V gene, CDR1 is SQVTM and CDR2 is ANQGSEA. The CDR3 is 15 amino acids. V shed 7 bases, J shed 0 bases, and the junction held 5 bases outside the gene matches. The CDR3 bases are TGCAGCGCCACCGGACAGGGGGCGAACACCGGGGAGCTGTTTTTT. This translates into CSATGQGANTGELFF.

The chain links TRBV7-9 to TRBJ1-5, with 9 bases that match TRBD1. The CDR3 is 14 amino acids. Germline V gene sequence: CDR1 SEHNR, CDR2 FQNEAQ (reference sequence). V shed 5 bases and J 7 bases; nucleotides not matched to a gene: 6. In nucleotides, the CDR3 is TGTGCCAGCAGCGAACAGGGGGCAGGGCAGCCCCAGCATTTT. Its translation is CASSEQGAGQPQHF.

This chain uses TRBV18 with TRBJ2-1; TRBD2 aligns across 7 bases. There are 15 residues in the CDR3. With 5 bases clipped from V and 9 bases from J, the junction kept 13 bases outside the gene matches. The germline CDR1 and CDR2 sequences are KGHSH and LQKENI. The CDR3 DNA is TGTGCCAGCTCATCTGGACAAAAAGTAGCGGGTGAGCAGTTCTTC. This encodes CASSSGQKVAGEQFF.

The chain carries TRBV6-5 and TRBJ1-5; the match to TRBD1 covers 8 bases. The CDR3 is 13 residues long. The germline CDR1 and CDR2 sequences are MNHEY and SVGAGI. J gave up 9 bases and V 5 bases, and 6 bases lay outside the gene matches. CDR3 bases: TGTGCCAGCAGTACCCGACAGGGGTCGCCCCAGCATTTT. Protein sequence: CASSTRQGSPQHF.

The CDR3: CATSSRFNQPQHF. In DNA, the CDR3 is TGTGCCACCAGCTCACGGTTCAATCAGCCCCAGCATTTT. The gene calls are TRBV15 and TRBJ1-5; D ambiguous. Trimming pared 5 bases from V and 3 bases from J, leaving 8 bases between. From germline, CDR1 is LNHNV and CDR2 YYDKDF (reference sequence). The CDR3 has 13 amino acids.

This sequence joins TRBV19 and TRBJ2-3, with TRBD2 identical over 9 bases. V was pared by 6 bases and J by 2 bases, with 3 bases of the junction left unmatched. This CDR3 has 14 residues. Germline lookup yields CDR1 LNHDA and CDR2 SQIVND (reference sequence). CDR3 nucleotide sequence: TGTGCCAGTAGAAGCGGGGGGCTCACAGATACGCAGTATTTT. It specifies CASRSGGLTDTQYF.

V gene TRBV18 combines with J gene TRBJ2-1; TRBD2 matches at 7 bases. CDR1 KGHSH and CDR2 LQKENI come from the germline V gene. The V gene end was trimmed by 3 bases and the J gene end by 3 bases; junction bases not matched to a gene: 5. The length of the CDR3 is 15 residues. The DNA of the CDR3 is TGTGCCAGCTCACCCAGCGGGGCGGGCTACAATGAGCAGTTCTTC. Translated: CASSPSGAGYNEQFF.

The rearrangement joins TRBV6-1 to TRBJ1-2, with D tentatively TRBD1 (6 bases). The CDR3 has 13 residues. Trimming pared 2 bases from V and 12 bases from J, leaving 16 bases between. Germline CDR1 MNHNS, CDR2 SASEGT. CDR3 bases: TGTGCCAGCAGTGAACTGAACGGGCAGGGGCACACCTTC. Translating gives CASSELNGQGHTF.